This T cell receptor (beta chain) was retrieved from a study of radiation and T cells in renal cell carcinoma. Repertoires were generated with immunoSEQ multiplex PCR, while TCRdb's copy carries only in-frame clones and drops some. The data show around 180,000 clones, with around 90% seen just once and 10% to 12% held by the top ten. This clone was seen just once. Time point given: blood 4 weeks post-SBRT, at nephrectomy. Sample treatment: 15 Gy SBRT to primary tumor, nephrectomy 4 weeks later. Nephrectomy followed 15 Gy stereotactic body radiation by 4 weeks. The specimen comprised blood, sampled from a patient whose treatment included radiotherapy and nephrectomy. The origin of this receptor is a woman between 45 and 60 years old with renal cell carcinoma.

CDR3 sequence: CASGNPPQETQYF. In DNA, the CDR3 is TGTGCCAGCGGGAATCCTCCTCAAGAGACCCAGTACTTC. The chain recombines TRBV2 with TRBJ2-5, with D uncertain. The CDR3 sequence is 13 residues long. Germline V gene lookup returns CDR1 SNHLY and CDR2 FYNNEI. The V end lost 8 bases, the J end lost 2 bases, and 12 bases lay between the germline ends.